This T cell receptor beta chain stems from a study of somatic mutations in cytotoxic T cells in rheumatoid arthritis. Study background: Selected populations of V beta antibody-stained T cells underwent flow sorting at nearly 100% purity; these encompassed V beta1+ cells subjected to TCRB sequencing. Overall study results and limits: Healthy controls showed no age-related rise in CD8+ clonality, whereas rheumatoid arthritis patients did. Patients with a largest CD8+ clone exceeding 20% of CD8+ cells numbered about an eighth of the roughly 60.

With regard to this clone: Its antigen is unidentified.

The CDR3 runs to 14 residues. With 6 bases clipped from V and 7 bases from J, the junction kept 13 bases outside the gene matches. CDR1 is SGHDT and CDR2 is YYEEEE in the germline V gene. Sequenced by immunoSEQ multiplex PCR; TCRdb stores in-frame clones only, minus some. The repertoire has 23,000 or so clones, 80% to 90% of them found once; the top ten carry roughly 3.8%. This sequence was found in an adult with rheumatoid arthritis. The rearrangement links TRBV5-6 to TRBJ2-7; 7 bases align to TRBD1. Material: CD8+ T cells sorted from blood. CDR3 residues: CASTVSTTGKEQYF. CDR3 sequence (DNA): TGTGCCAGCACTGTGAGTACGACAGGGAAGGAGCAGTACTTC.